This T cell receptor (beta chain) is from a study of blood T cell repertoires in COVID-19. Study details: T cells, B-cell-depleted T cells, or PBMCs supplied cDNA or gDNA.

Sequenced by immunoSEQ multiplex PCR; TCRdb stores in-frame clones only, minus some. The profile shows 200,000 to 250,000 clones, about 91% of them singletons. The study drew participants aged about 18 to 95 years from 20 to 30 US areas. Participant-given clinical history determined each cohort assignment. Trimming cost V 3 bases and J 5 bases, with 14 bases left between them. Germline-derived CDR1 and CDR2 are LNHDA and SQIVND (reference sequence). The CDR3 covers 14 residues. V usage is TRBV19 and J usage is TRBJ2-7; TRBD1 might be the D (5 bases). The specimen sequenced was PBMCs or T cells enriched from blood (not recorded which). The receptor comes from a woman aged 25 to 45 with acute COVID-19. Here the CDR3 DNA reads TGTGCCAGTAGTATCCACTGGGGCCCGAACGAGCAGTACTTC. It encodes CASSIHWGPNEQYF.